The rows below give T cell receptor beta chains drawn from one sample of a study of early T cells in non-severe SARS-CoV-2 infection. TCRdb re-derived calls from the 5' RACE reads in MiXCR, one entry per CDR3 protein. The table has roughly 50,000 distinct CDR3 sequences, about 9.3% seen once. The material sequenced was whole blood. The receptors were gathered from an adult who was a healthcare worker with PCR-confirmed SARS-CoV-2 infection or an uninfected control (not recorded which). CDR3s include the opening cysteine and the closing phenylalanine or tryptophan. The order of the fields is J gene, D gene, V gene, clone size, CDR3 DNA, CDR3 protein. The D gene is left open where the match is weak. Clone size is shown for a subset of rows, as once, few, many or a class of expanded clone.

J gene: TRBJ2-3; D gene: TRBD2; V gene: TRBV20-1; clone size: many; CDR3 DNA: TGCAGTGCAAGCCCCAGGCTAGCGGGAGGGTCCGCTAGCACAGATACGCAGTATTTT; CDR3 protein: CSASPRLAGGSASTDTQYF
J gene: TRBJ2-7; D gene: -; V gene: TRBV27; clone size: few; CDR3 DNA: TGTGCCACCGGGACCCAAGGTAGGGGCGAGCAGTACTTC; CDR3 protein: CATGTQGRGEQYF
J gene: TRBJ1-5; D gene: -; V gene: TRBV28; clone size: many; CDR3 DNA: TGTGCCAGCCGGACCGGTAATCAGCCCCAGCATTTT; CDR3 protein: CASRTGNQPQHF
J gene: TRBJ2-5; D gene: -; V gene: TRBV29-1; clone size: many; CDR3 DNA: TGCAGCGTCCGAGCGGAGAAGACCCAGTACTTC; CDR3 protein: CSVRAEKTQYF
J gene: TRBJ1-4; D gene: -; V gene: TRBV11-2; clone size: many; CDR3 DNA: TGTGCCAGCAGCTTAAATGCCGCCCAGCCGATGTTTTTT; CDR3 protein: CASSLNAAQPMFF
J gene: TRBJ2-7; D gene: -; V gene: TRBV19; clone size: -; CDR3 DNA: TGTGCCAGTAGCGCAAGGGGGAATGTCTACGAGCGGTACTTC; CDR3 protein: CASSARGNVYERYF
J gene: TRBJ1-1; D gene: -; V gene: TRBV9; clone size: many; CDR3 DNA: TGTGCCAGCAGCGTATCCGGGGGAGGCACTGAAGCTTTCTTT; CDR3 protein: CASSVSGGGTEAFF
J gene: TRBJ1-4; D gene: -; V gene: TRBV19; clone size: -; CDR3 DNA: TGTGCCAGTAGTATAGTGGGCAGGAGGAATGAAAAACTGTTTTTT; CDR3 protein: CASSIVGRRNEKLFF
J gene: TRBJ1-5; D gene: -; V gene: TRBV28; clone size: -; CDR3 DNA: TGTGCCAGCAGTCTTACAGGCCAAGGCAGCAATCAGCCCCAGCATTTT; CDR3 protein: CASSLTGQGSNQPQHF
J gene: TRBJ1-5; D gene: -; V gene: TRBV28; clone size: many; CDR3 DNA: TGTGCCAGCAAGAACTTGGGGTCGGTTCAGCCCCAGCATTTT; CDR3 protein: CASKNLGSVQPQHF
J gene: TRBJ2-1; D gene: -; V gene: TRBV5-1; clone size: -; CDR3 DNA: TGCGCCAGCAGCTCGGGACCCCTACCCAATGAGCAGTTCTTC; CDR3 protein: CASSSGPLPNEQFF
J gene: TRBJ2-3; D gene: -; V gene: TRBV29-1; clone size: many; CDR3 DNA: TGCAGCGTTGTTGCGGAGGGGTTCACAGATACGCAGTATTTT; CDR3 protein: CSVVAEGFTDTQYF
J gene: TRBJ2-5; D gene: TRBD2; V gene: TRBV4-3; clone size: -; CDR3 DNA: TGCGCCAGCAGCCAAGGAGGTAGCGGGAGGGGGGAGACCCAGTACTTC; CDR3 protein: CASSQGGSGRGETQYF
J gene: TRBJ2-5; D gene: -; V gene: TRBV28; clone size: -; CDR3 DNA: TGTGCCAGCAACAAACAGGGAGAGACCCAGTACTTC; CDR3 protein: CASNKQGETQYF
J gene: TRBJ2-3; D gene: -; V gene: TRBV20-1; clone size: few; CDR3 DNA: TGCAGTGCTAGTGAGCCTCCGACAGATACGCAGTATTTT; CDR3 protein: CSASEPPTDTQYF
J gene: TRBJ2-2; D gene: -; V gene: TRBV28; clone size: -; CDR3 DNA: TGTGCCAGCAGTTTAAGGTACCTTTCGAACACCGGGGAGCTGTTTTTT; CDR3 protein: CASSLRYLSNTGELFF
J gene: TRBJ1-1; D gene: -; V gene: TRBV7-9; clone size: many; CDR3 DNA: TGTGCCAGCAGCTCCGGGACACTCACAACGAACACTGAAGCTTTCTTT; CDR3 protein: CASSSGTLTTNTEAFF
J gene: TRBJ1-5; D gene: -; V gene: TRBV6-2/TRBV6-3; clone size: -; CDR3 DNA: TGTGCCAGCAGTTGGGCCAGACCAAATAGCAATCAGCCCCAGCATTTT; CDR3 protein: CASSWARPNSNQPQHF
J gene: TRBJ2-1; D gene: -; V gene: TRBV9; clone size: -; CDR3 DNA: TGTGCCAGCAGCGTAGGCCCTAGGCCTGACAATGAGCAGTTCTTC; CDR3 protein: CASSVGPRPDNEQFF
J gene: TRBJ2-3; D gene: -; V gene: TRBV20-1; clone size: -; CDR3 DNA: TGCAGTGCGAGACCCCGACCGGGCACAGATACGCAGTATTTT; CDR3 protein: CSARPRPGTDTQYF
J gene: TRBJ2-7; D gene: TRBD2; V gene: TRBV3-1; clone size: many; CDR3 DNA: TGTGCCAGCAGCCAAGCTAGCGGGAGGCCCTACGAGCAGTACTTC; CDR3 protein: CASSQASGRPYEQYF
J gene: TRBJ2-2; D gene: TRBD1; V gene: TRBV24-1; clone size: many; CDR3 DNA: TGTGCCACCAGCTCCAAGGACAGGGCATCCGGGGAGCTGTTTTTT; CDR3 protein: CATSSKDRASGELFF
J gene: TRBJ2-5; D gene: -; V gene: TRBV7-9; clone size: many; CDR3 DNA: TGTGCCAGCAGCCAGGACATGCCTCAAGAGACCCAGTACTTC; CDR3 protein: CASSQDMPQETQYF
J gene: TRBJ1-6; D gene: TRBD1; V gene: TRBV12-3/TRBV12-4; clone size: few; CDR3 DNA: TGTGCCAGCAGTTTGGCAGGGGGCATTCCCCCCCTCCACTTT; CDR3 protein: CASSLAGGIPPLHF
J gene: TRBJ2-7; D gene: -; V gene: TRBV20-1; clone size: -; CDR3 DNA: TGCAGTGCTAGAGTGGGGGCGGGAAGCTCCTACGAGCAGTACTTC; CDR3 protein: CSARVGAGSSYEQYF
J gene: TRBJ1-2; D gene: -; V gene: TRBV28; clone size: -; CDR3 DNA: TGTGCCAGCAGTTTCGACGCCATGAACTATGGCTACACCTTC; CDR3 protein: CASSFDAMNYGYTF
J gene: TRBJ2-2; D gene: TRBD1; V gene: TRBV7-8; clone size: many; CDR3 DNA: TGTGCCAGCAGCTTAGGGACAGGGACGAACACCGGGGAGCTGTTTTTT; CDR3 protein: CASSLGTGTNTGELFF
J gene: TRBJ1-6; D gene: -; V gene: TRBV12-3/TRBV12-4; clone size: many; CDR3 DNA: TGTGCCAGCAGTCTCAGGGGTGTGAATTCACCCCTCCACTTT; CDR3 protein: CASSLRGVNSPLHF
J gene: TRBJ2-3; D gene: -; V gene: TRBV18; clone size: few; CDR3 DNA: TGTGCCAGCTCACCGGAGGAAGGATTGGATACGCAGTATTTT; CDR3 protein: CASSPEEGLDTQYF
J gene: TRBJ2-3; D gene: TRBD1; V gene: TRBV6-5; clone size: -; CDR3 DNA: TGTGCCAGCAGTTATACTGGGACAGTGTCCACAGATACGCAGTATTTT; CDR3 protein: CASSYTGTVSTDTQYF
J gene: TRBJ2-7; D gene: -; V gene: TRBV28; clone size: many; CDR3 DNA: TGTGCCAGCACTCCGACAGACTCGAGCTCCTACGAGCAGTACTTC; CDR3 protein: CASTPTDSSSYEQYF
J gene: TRBJ1-2; D gene: -; V gene: TRBV28; clone size: many; CDR3 DNA: TGTGCCAGCAGTTTTAAGGGTTATGGCTACACCTTC; CDR3 protein: CASSFKGYGYTF
J gene: TRBJ2-3; D gene: -; V gene: TRBV10-3; clone size: many; CDR3 DNA: TGTGCCATCTCCGGGACGAGGAATACGCAGTATTTT; CDR3 protein: CAISGTRNTQYF
J gene: TRBJ2-5; D gene: -; V gene: TRBV27; clone size: many; CDR3 DNA: TGTGCCAGCAGCTGGAAGAGACCTGGGGAGACCCAGTACTTC; CDR3 protein: CASSWKRPGETQYF
J gene: TRBJ2-5; D gene: TRBD2; V gene: TRBV5-6; clone size: many; CDR3 DNA: TGTGCCAGCAGCTTGCAGAGGGGGCTAGCGGGAGATACGGAGACCCAGTACTTC; CDR3 protein: CASSLQRGLAGDTETQYF
J gene: TRBJ2-7; D gene: -; V gene: TRBV13; clone size: -; CDR3 DNA: TGTGCCAGCAGCTTAGGTGGGGTGTCACACGAGCGGCAGTACTTC; CDR3 protein: CASSLGGVSHERQYF
J gene: TRBJ2-1; D gene: -; V gene: TRBV6-2/TRBV6-3; clone size: -; CDR3 DNA: TGTGCCAGCACCCTCCCGGACTTAAGGCGGAATGAGCAGTTCTTC; CDR3 protein: CASTLPDLRRNEQFF
J gene: TRBJ2-3; D gene: -; V gene: TRBV6-2/TRBV6-3; clone size: few; CDR3 DNA: TGTGCCAGCACTTACACCATAGCGCGAAGCACAGATACGCAGTATTTT; CDR3 protein: CASTYTIARSTDTQYF
J gene: TRBJ2-5; D gene: TRBD1; V gene: TRBV5-1; clone size: -; CDR3 DNA: TGCGCCAGCAGACAAACCGGGACAGGGCAAGAGACCCAGTACTTC; CDR3 protein: CASRQTGTGQETQYF
J gene: TRBJ2-5; D gene: TRBD2; V gene: TRBV11-2; clone size: many; CDR3 DNA: TGTGCCAGCAGCTCGTTAGCGGGAGGAAAAGAGACCCAGTACTTC; CDR3 protein: CASSSLAGGKETQYF